This is a list of T cell receptor beta chains from one sample in a study of blood T cell repertoires in COVID-19. Data came from immunoSEQ multiplex PCR; TCRdb stores just in-frame clones and leaves some out. The sample contains more than 300,000 clones, around 87% of which appear only once. What was sequenced was PBMCs or T cells enriched from blood (not recorded which). The receptors stem from a man aged 40-49 years in a cohort exposed to, infected with or recovered from COVID-19 (not recorded which). CDR3s include the opening cysteine and the closing phenylalanine or tryptophan. Each record gives: J gene, D gene, V gene, clone size, CDR3 DNA, CDR3 protein. A D gene is named only where the DNA matches it firmly. Clone size is shown for a subset of rows, as once, few, many or a class of expanded clone.

TRBJ2-1,NA,TRBV19,NA,TGTGCCAGTAGTAATCTCAAGCGCCCTAGGGGTTACAATGAGCAGTTCTTC,CASSNLKRPRGYNEQFF
TRBJ2-7,TRBD1,TRBV5-1,NA,TGCGCCAGCAGCTTGGACAGGGGGATACTACGAGAGCAGTACTTC,CASSLDRGILREQYF
TRBJ2-1,TRBD2,TRBV5-1,once,TGCGCCAGCAGCTTGGCGGGGGCCGGGACTAGCGGCAACAATGAGCAGTTCTTC,CASSLAGAGTSGNNEQFF
TRBJ1-1,TRBD1,TRBV28,NA,TGTGCCAGCAGAGGACAGGAGCTGAACACTGAAGCTTTCTTT,CASRGQELNTEAFF
TRBJ1-2,TRBD1,TRBV6-5,NA,TGTGCCAGCAGTTACTCGTTTCGAGGGGGCAGGAGCTACACCTTC,CASSYSFRGGRSYTF
TRBJ2-1,TRBD2,TRBV7-8,NA,TGTGCCAGCAGCCCGACGGGGACTAGTAGTCTTCAGCAGTTCTTC,CASSPTGTSSLQQFF
TRBJ1-1,TRBD1,TRBV7-9,few,TGTGCCAGCAGCTTAGCGGGGACAGGGGGCAAGACTGAAGCTTTCTTT,CASSLAGTGGKTEAFF
TRBJ2-2,NA,TRBV30,NA,TGTGCCTGGAGGCTAGGCACCGGGGAGCTGTTTTTT,CAWRLGTGELFF
TRBJ1-2,NA,TRBV9,NA,TGTGCCAGCAGCGAGCAGGGAAATGGCTACACCTTC,CASSEQGNGYTF
TRBJ1-3,NA,TRBV4-2,NA,TGTGCCAGCAGCCCAGGCCGGGGTGGTGGAAACACCATATATTTT,CASSPGRGGGNTIYF
TRBJ2-4,NA,TRBV4-1,NA,TGCGCCAGCAGCCAGCCCACTAGGACCGTGAATGCCAAAAACATTCAGTACTTC,CASSQPTRTVNAKNIQYF
TRBJ2-3,TRBD1,TRBV7-2,NA,TGTGCCAGCAGCACCAGGGGGACCGGCACAGATACGCAGTATTTT,CASSTRGTGTDTQYF
TRBJ2-3,NA,TRBV28,NA,TGTGCCAGCAGTCCGCCAGGGAAAAGGACAGATACGCAGTATTTT,CASSPPGKRTDTQYF
TRBJ2-5,TRBD1,TRBV14,NA,TGTGCCAGCAGCACCTCCTACAGGGGCGTCGGGGAGACCCAGTACTTC,CASSTSYRGVGETQYF
TRBJ1-1,TRBD1,TRBV3-1/TRBV3-2,NA,TGTGCCAGCAGTCACAGGGGAGACACTGAAGCTTTCTTT,CASSHRGDTEAFF
TRBJ2-2,NA,TRBV7-9,NA,TGTGCCAGCAGTCCTCAAGGAGTATCGAACACCGGGGAGCTGTTTTTT,CASSPQGVSNTGELFF
TRBJ2-1,NA,TRBV11-2,NA,TGTGCCAGCAGCTTAATCTGGGGCAGAAACAATGAGCAGTTCTTC,CASSLIWGRNNEQFF
TRBJ1-2,NA,TRBV7-9,NA,TGTGCCAGCAGCTTATTAACCGTCGGTGGCTACACCTTC,CASSLLTVGGYTF